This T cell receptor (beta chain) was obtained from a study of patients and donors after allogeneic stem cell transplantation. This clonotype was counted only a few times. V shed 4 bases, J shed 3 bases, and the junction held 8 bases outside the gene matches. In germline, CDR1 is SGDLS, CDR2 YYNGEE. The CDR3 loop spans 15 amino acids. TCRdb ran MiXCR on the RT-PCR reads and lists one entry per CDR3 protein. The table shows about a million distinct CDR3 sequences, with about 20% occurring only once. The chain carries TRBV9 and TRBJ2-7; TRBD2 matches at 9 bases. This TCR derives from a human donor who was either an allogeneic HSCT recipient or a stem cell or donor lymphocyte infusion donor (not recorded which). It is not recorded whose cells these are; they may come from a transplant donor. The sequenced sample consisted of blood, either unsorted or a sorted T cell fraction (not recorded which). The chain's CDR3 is CASSPDVSGGYEQYF. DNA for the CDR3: TGTGCCAGCAGCCCAGATGTTAGCGGGGGCTACGAGCAGTACTTC.